The 18 T cell receptor beta chains presented below share a single source sample, sequenced in a study of blood T cell repertoires in COVID-19. Generated by immunoSEQ multiplex PCR, the TCRdb table keeps only in-frame clones and is missing some. The sample contains 230,000 or so clones, 80% to 85% of which appear only once. Sequencing was performed on peripheral blood. These receptors were obtained from a human donor in a cohort sampled during active COVID-19.

CDR3 sequence: CASSDVPTSGANVLTF. The CDR3 coding sequence is TGTGCCAGCAGTGACGTTCCCACATCTGGGGCCAACGTCCTGACTTTC. The V gene is TRBV6-1, the J gene TRBJ2-6; D ambiguous. Germline-derived CDR1 and CDR2 are MNHNS and SASEGT. This CDR3 is 16 amino acids long. Trimming took 3 bases from V and 1 from J, leaving 10 bases between them.

This rearrangement joins TRBV18 to TRBJ1-1; 7 bases align to TRBD1. J lost 0 bases, V lost 4 bases, and 2 bases had no gene match. The CDR3 extends over 14 amino acids. CDR1 and CDR2 from the germline V gene are KGHSH and LQKENI. CDR3 residues: CASSLGTVNTEAFF. The CDR3 coding sequence is TGTGCCAGCTCACTTGGGACAGTGAACACTGAAGCTTTCTTT.

This clone was seen a few times. The junction and the germline gene differ at one end; a read error may be behind it. CDR3 loop: CASTAGGQGEDF. As DNA, the CDR3 is TGTGCCAGCACCGCTGGGGGACAGGGGGAGGATTTT. The chain recombines TRBV6-6 with TRBJ1-5; 11 nucleotides match TRBD1. This CDR3 has 12 amino acids. The germline CDR1 and CDR2 sequences are MNHNY and SVGAGI (reference sequence).

This clone was observed a handful of times. The chain recombines TRBV4-3 with TRBJ2-1; 9 bases map to TRBD2. Germline trimming cut 4 bases from V and 8 bases from J; bases unmatched to any gene: 6. The CDR3 loop spans 14 amino acids. CDR1 LGHNA and CDR2 YSLEER come from the germline V gene. CDR3 DNA: TGCGCCAGCAGCCTGGGACTAGCACTCTATGAGCAGTTCTTC. Amino acid sequence: CASSLGLALYEQFF.

The chain employs TRBV6-6 and TRBJ1-3; D possibly corresponds to TRBD1 (6 bases). The V and J ends lost 6 bases and 4 bases respectively, with 16 bases between them. Germline CDR1 is MNHNY and CDR2 is SVGAGI (reference sequence). The length of the CDR3 is 15 residues. CDR3 DNA sequence: TGTGCCAGCAGATTAATAACAGGGTTGGGAAACACCATATATTTT. This gives the protein CASRLITGLGNTIYF.

The rearrangement links TRBV15 to TRBJ1-5; D is possibly TRBD1 (6 bases). The CDR3 runs 20 residues. The V end lost 0 bases, the J end lost 8 bases, and 29 bases lay between the germline ends. The germline CDR1 and CDR2 sequences are LNHNV and YYDKDF (reference sequence). The CDR3, as DNA: TGTGCCACCAGCAGAGATTTTAGCCCTAGGGGCCAGGGGCGGGGGGAGCCCCAGCATTTT. As protein: CATSRDFSPRGQGRGEPQHF.

This chain links TRBV18 with TRBJ2-1; D not resolved. This CDR3 spans 16 amino acids. CDR1 and CDR2 (germline): KGHSH, LQKENI. Trimming took 2 bases from V and 0 from J, leaving 11 bases between them. The CDR3 coding sequence is TGTGCCAGCTCACCAGTGTTACTTCGCTCCTACAATGAGCAGTTCTTC. This sequence encodes CASSPVLLRSYNEQFF.

V and J are TRBV3-1 (or the pseudogene TRBV3-2) and TRBJ2-7; 11 bases are shared with TRBD1. The CDR3 runs to 16 residues. V lost 0 bases and J lost 7; bases outside the gene matches: 8. CDR1 is LGHDT and CDR2 is YNNKEL in the germline V gene (reference sequence). The CDR3 coding sequence is TGTGCCAGCAGCCAAGATCTAGGACAGGGGGCGGCGGAGCAGTACTTC. Translated, it gives CASSQDLGQGAAEQYF.

This clone appeared many times. The chain recombines TRBV27 with TRBJ2-5; TRBD1 matches at 7 bases. The ends lost 5 bases at V and 2 bases at J; junction bases unmatched: 8. Germline values: CDR1 MNHEY, CDR2 SMNVEV (reference sequence). The CDR3 runs 15 residues. The CDR3 nucleotides read TGTGCCAGCAGTGAGGGGGACAGTCCTCAAGAGACCCAGTACTTC. Translation: CASSEGDSPQETQYF.

The rearrangement joins TRBV5-1 to TRBJ2-7, with 7 bases fitting TRBD2. Germline values: CDR1 SGHRS, CDR2 YFSETQ. This CDR3 comprises 15 residues. Trimming took 0 bases from V and 0 from J; bases not matched to a gene: 3. The CDR3 DNA follows: TGCGCCAGCAGCTTGGGCACTAGCGTCTCCTACGAGCAGTACTTC. Its translation is CASSLGTSVSYEQYF.

The chain carries TRBV19 and TRBJ2-7; D not resolved. This CDR3 comprises 15 residues. V was pared by 5 bases and J by 1 base, with 15 bases between. CDR1 and CDR2 from the germline V gene are LNHDA and SQIVND (reference sequence). The CDR3 spells CASSPTHGYSYEQYF. For the CDR3, the DNA is TGTGCCAGTAGTCCTACCCACGGGTATTCCTACGAGCAGTACTTC.

About this clone itself: Germline is not matched at one junction end, which may reflect a read error. This sequence joins TRBV28 and TRBJ2-7, with D possibly being TRBD1 (6 bases). This CDR3 has 11 residues. Germline CDR1 reads MDHEN; CDR2 reads SYDVKM. CDR3 sequence (DNA): TGTGCCAGCAGTTACACAGGGCCCCCCAACTTC. It encodes CASSYTGPPNF.

This clone was observed a handful of times. The CDR3 loop reads CASTLQGVNEKLFF. Here the CDR3 DNA reads TGTGCCAGTACATTACAGGGGGTTAATGAAAAACTGTTTTTT. The chain uses TRBV5-4 and TRBJ1-4; 8 nucleotides line up with TRBD1. Per the germline V gene, CDR1 is SGHNT and CDR2 is YYREEE (reference sequence). V was pared by 8 bases and J by 4 bases, with 7 bases of the junction left unmatched. The CDR3 consists of 14 residues.

This chain connects TRBV19 to TRBJ2-6; D possibly corresponds to TRBD2 (7 bases). The V end lost 9 bases, the J end lost 2 bases, and 17 bases lay between the germline ends. This CDR3 comprises 16 residues. Per germline, CDR1 LNHDA and CDR2 SQIVND (reference sequence). This CDR3 reads CASQRGGTTGANVLTF. The CDR3 DNA sequence: TGTGCCAGCCAGAGAGGGGGGACTACTGGGGCCAACGTCCTGACTTTC. Full variable domain (remainder filled in from reference TRBV19 and TRBJ2-6): DGGITQSPKYLFRKEGQNVTLSCEQNLNHDAMYWYRQDPGQGLRLIYYSQIVNDFQKGDIAEGYSVSREKKESFPLTVTSAQKNPTAFYLCASQRGGTTGANVLTFGAGSRLTVL.

The chain is built from TRBV4-2 and TRBJ1-5, with a weak D call TRBD1 (6 bases). The CDR3 spans 15 residues. V was clipped by 0 bases and J by 7 bases, with 13 bases between them. Germline lookup yields CDR1 LGHNA and CDR2 YNFKEQ. For the CDR3, the DNA is TGTGCCAGCAGCCAAGATGGCAGGGGAGGGCAGCCCCAGCATTTT. Protein sequence: CASSQDGRGGQPQHF.

The J gene is TRBJ1-2, the V gene TRBV7-2, with TRBD1 matching 7 bases. V lost 1 base to trimming and J lost 4 bases; unmatched junction nucleotides: 6. The CDR3 runs 15 residues. Per germline, CDR1 SGHTA and CDR2 FQGNSA. In DNA, the CDR3 is TGTGCCAGCAGCTTAGGAGACAGGGTCGGCTATGGCTACACCTTC. It yields the protein CASSLGDRVGYGYTF.

The J gene is TRBJ2-3, the V gene TRBV10-3; TRBD2 matches at 10 bases. The CDR3 sequence is 16 residues long. With V trimmed by 2 bases and J by 0 bases, 2 bases remained unmatched. Germline lookup yields CDR1 ENHRY and CDR2 SYGVKD. This CDR3 is CAISEKTSGSTDTQYF. CDR3 in DNA: TGTGCCATCAGTGAGAAGACTAGCGGGAGCACAGATACGCAGTATTTT.

The gene calls are TRBV4-2 and TRBJ2-7; 12 bases agree with TRBD2. Germline CDR1 LGHNA, CDR2 YNFKEQ. With V trimmed by 4 bases and J by 1 base, 8 bases remained unmatched. The CDR3 is 17 amino acids. This chain's CDR3 is CASSRGASGRESYEQYF. The CDR3 DNA reads TGTGCCAGCAGCCGGGGAGCTAGCGGGAGGGAATCCTACGAGCAGTACTTC.